Here is one T cell receptor beta chain with its context. Its target is not known. The CDR3 covers 13 residues. Per germline, CDR1 DFQATT and CDR2 SNEGSKA (reference sequence). V lost 0 bases, J lost 3 bases, and 9 bases lay in between. This sample is drawn from a study of response to subunit inactivated influenza vaccine. Study-wide results and caveats: Each seasonal influenza vaccination recruits few new T cells, the authors suggested.

Each CDR3 protein gets one entry after TCRdb re-called the RT-PCR reads with MiXCR. This sample has 400,000 to 550,000 distinct CDR3 sequences, with about 25% found just once. Sample: CD4+ T cells sorted from PBMCs, taken less than 6 days after vaccination. The chain joins TRBV20-1 to TRBJ2-7; no reliable D call. The TCR originated in a man aged 50-59 years who received an inactivated influenza vaccine. The CDR3 spells CSARDGAGYEQYF. The CDR3 DNA is TGCAGTGCTAGAGACGGAGCCGGCTACGAGCAGTACTTC.